Listed below are T cell receptor beta chains from one sample, sequenced in a study of blood T cell repertoires in COVID-19. Produced via immunoSEQ multiplex PCR; TCRdb's table is partial and in-frame only. The sample has approximately 230,000 clones; 80% to 90% are singletons. Sequenced material: PBMCs or T cells enriched from blood (not recorded which). These TCRs come from a middle-aged man who had recovered from COVID-19. Each CDR3 is given with its conserved first and last residue. Each record gives: CDR3 protein, CDR3 DNA, clone size, D gene, J gene, V gene. D genes are given only for firm matches. Size values are once, few and many counts, or a class for expanded clones, and some rows have none.

cdr3_aa: CATSREGGGADTQYF
cdr3_nt: TGTGCCACCAGCAGAGAAGGCGGGGGGGCAGATACGCAGTATTTT
clone_size: .
d_call: TRBD2
j_call: TRBJ2-3
v_call: TRBV15

cdr3_aa: CATSVSSGTADTQYF
cdr3_nt: TGTGCCACCAGTGTATCTAGCGGGACTGCAGATACGCAGTATTTT
clone_size: .
d_call: TRBD2
j_call: TRBJ2-3
v_call: TRBV24-1

cdr3_aa: CSPRQGNTGELFF
cdr3_nt: TGCAGCCCACGACAGGGAAACACCGGGGAGCTGTTTTTT
clone_size: .
d_call: TRBD1
j_call: TRBJ2-2
v_call: TRBV29-1

cdr3_aa: CASSPRGTPGNIQYF
cdr3_nt: TGTGCCAGCAGCCCCCGGGGGACTCCGGGGAACATTCAGTACTTC
clone_size: .
d_call: .
j_call: TRBJ2-4
v_call: TRBV9

cdr3_aa: CASSVVTSGVTCNEQFF
cdr3_nt: TGTGCCAGCAGCGTAGTCACTAGCGGGGTTACCTGCAATGAGCAGTTCTTC
clone_size: .
d_call: TRBD2
j_call: TRBJ2-1
v_call: TRBV9

cdr3_aa: CATSRDMSRLGYTF
cdr3_nt: TGTGCCACCAGCAGAGATATGAGCCGGTTGGGCTACACCTTC
clone_size: .
d_call: .
j_call: TRBJ1-2
v_call: TRBV15

cdr3_aa: CASSPWTGGNTEAFF
cdr3_nt: TGCGCCAGCAGCCCCTGGACAGGCGGGAACACTGAAGCTTTCTTT
clone_size: .
d_call: TRBD1
j_call: TRBJ1-1
v_call: TRBV4-3

cdr3_aa: CASSQDWGRTEAFF
cdr3_nt: TGTGCCAGCAGCCAAGATTGGGGGCGTACTGAAGCTTTCTTT
clone_size: .
d_call: .
j_call: TRBJ1-1
v_call: TRBV3-1/TRBV3-2

cdr3_aa: CAGRTEKTYGYTF
cdr3_nt: TGTGCCGGAAGGACAGAAAAGACCTATGGCTACACCTTC
clone_size: once
d_call: .
j_call: TRBJ1-2
v_call: TRBV10-3

cdr3_aa: CASSFSFGDYGYTF
cdr3_nt: TGTGCCAGCAGCTTCTCCTTCGGGGACTATGGCTACACCTTC
clone_size: few
d_call: .
j_call: TRBJ1-2
v_call: TRBV5-6

cdr3_aa: CASSLRTGGEQPQHF
cdr3_nt: TGTGCCAGCAGCTTAAGGACAGGGGGGGAACAGCCCCAGCATTTT
clone_size: .
d_call: TRBD1
j_call: TRBJ1-5
v_call: TRBV7-2

cdr3_aa: CASRASGAETQYF
cdr3_nt: TGTGCCAGCAGGGCTAGCGGGGCAGAGACCCAGTACTTC
clone_size: .
d_call: TRBD2
j_call: TRBJ2-5
v_call: TRBV6-5

cdr3_aa: CASSAGTRIADTQYF
cdr3_nt: TGTGCCAGCAGCGCTGGGACTAGGATCGCAGATACGCAGTATTTT
clone_size: .
d_call: TRBD2
j_call: TRBJ2-3
v_call: TRBV7-3

cdr3_aa: CAITTQSGELFF
cdr3_nt: TGTGCCATCACGACTCAGTCCGGGGAGCTGTTTTTT
clone_size: .
d_call: .
j_call: TRBJ2-2
v_call: TRBV10-3

cdr3_aa: CASTWGGLTGGELFF
cdr3_nt: TGTGCCAGCACCTGGGGGGGCCTGACGGGCGGGGAGCTGTTTTTT
clone_size: .
d_call: .
j_call: TRBJ2-2
v_call: TRBV2

cdr3_aa: CASSPGGRETQYF
cdr3_nt: TGTGCCAGCAGTCCGGGCGGGAGAGAGACCCAGTACTTC
clone_size: .
d_call: TRBD2
j_call: TRBJ2-5
v_call: TRBV28

cdr3_aa: CASSHLGFPEGANVLTF
cdr3_nt: TGTGCCAGCAGCCACCTGGGTTTTCCGGAGGGGGCCAACGTCCTGACTTTC
clone_size: .
d_call: .
j_call: TRBJ2-6
v_call: TRBV6-2/TRBV6-3

cdr3_aa: CSVDYSGRTDTQYF
cdr3_nt: TGCAGCGTTGATTATAGCGGGAGAACAGATACGCAGTATTTT
clone_size: .
d_call: TRBD2
j_call: TRBJ2-3
v_call: TRBV29-1

cdr3_aa: CASSYSRSEQYF
cdr3_nt: TGTGCCAGCAGTTACTCCCGGTCCGAGCAGTACTTC
clone_size: once
d_call: .
j_call: TRBJ2-7
v_call: TRBV6-5

cdr3_aa: CASGGGPYNEQFF
cdr3_nt: TGTGCTAGTGGGGGGGGTCCCTACAATGAGCAGTTCTTC
clone_size: .
d_call: .
j_call: TRBJ2-1
v_call: TRBV12-5

cdr3_aa: CASSLGSSGSGYNEQFF
cdr3_nt: TGCGCCAGCAGCTTGGGATCTAGCGGGAGCGGCTACAATGAGCAGTTCTTC
clone_size: .
d_call: TRBD2
j_call: TRBJ2-1
v_call: TRBV5-1

cdr3_aa: CASSYSTTIYSTDTQYF
cdr3_nt: TGTGCCAGCAGTTACTCCACTACCATATATAGCACAGATACGCAGTATTTT
clone_size: .
d_call: .
j_call: TRBJ2-3
v_call: TRBV6-2/TRBV6-3

cdr3_aa: CASSPPRSGGETQYF
cdr3_nt: TGTGCCAGCAGCCCACCGCGTAGCGGGGGGGAGACCCAGTACTTC
clone_size: .
d_call: TRBD2
j_call: TRBJ2-5
v_call: TRBV7-2

cdr3_aa: CASTKGDARSPLHF
cdr3_nt: TGTGCCAGCACCAAGGGGGATGCGAGGTCACCCCTCCACTTT
clone_size: .
d_call: .
j_call: TRBJ1-6
v_call: TRBV25-1

cdr3_aa: CASSPLINTEAFF
cdr3_nt: TGTGCCAGCTCACCACTTATTAACACTGAAGCTTTCTTT
clone_size: .
d_call: .
j_call: TRBJ1-1
v_call: TRBV18

cdr3_aa: CASSRTEIIIATNEKLFF
cdr3_nt: TGTGCCAGCAGCCGGACAGAAATCATTATTGCAACTAATGAAAAACTGTTTTTT
clone_size: .
d_call: .
j_call: TRBJ1-4
v_call: TRBV7-9

cdr3_aa: CAWTRDSTYEQYF
cdr3_nt: TGTGCCTGGACCCGGGACAGCACCTACGAGCAGTACTTC
clone_size: few
d_call: TRBD1
j_call: TRBJ2-7
v_call: TRBV30

cdr3_aa: CASSHGLVNSEQFF
cdr3_nt: TGTGCCAGCAGTCACGGACTAGTGAACTCCGAGCAGTTCTTC
clone_size: .
d_call: TRBD2
j_call: TRBJ2-1
v_call: TRBV28

cdr3_aa: CASSLNRGTSGGYNEQFF
cdr3_nt: TGTGCCAGCAGCTTGAACCGAGGGACTAGCGGGGGATACAATGAGCAGTTCTTC
clone_size: .
d_call: TRBD2
j_call: TRBJ2-1
v_call: TRBV5-6

cdr3_aa: CASSSGLLNTDTQYF
cdr3_nt: TGTGCCAGCAGCTCCGGACTACTCAACACAGATACGCAGTATTTT
clone_size: .
d_call: .
j_call: TRBJ2-3
v_call: TRBV6-5

cdr3_aa: CASSLDGYRGHEQYF
cdr3_nt: TGCGCCAGCAGCTTGGATGGTTACAGGGGGCACGAGCAGTACTTC
clone_size: .
d_call: TRBD1
j_call: TRBJ2-7
v_call: TRBV5-1

cdr3_aa: CAWTPGAGTEAFF
cdr3_nt: TGTGCCTGGACCCCAGGGGCCGGCACTGAAGCTTTCTTT
clone_size: .
d_call: .
j_call: TRBJ1-1
v_call: TRBV30

cdr3_aa: CASSLASPTGTSGRGTRQYF
cdr3_nt: TGCGCCAGCAGCTTGGCTTCCCCAACCGGGACTAGCGGGAGAGGAACGAGGCAGTATTTT
clone_size: .
d_call: TRBD2
j_call: TRBJ2-3
v_call: TRBV5-1

cdr3_aa: CASSDLGTGIYEQYF
cdr3_nt: TGTGCCAGCAGTGACCTCGGGACAGGGATATACGAGCAGTACTTC
clone_size: .
d_call: TRBD1
j_call: TRBJ2-7
v_call: TRBV6-1

cdr3_aa: CAWGPKGGNQPQHF
cdr3_nt: TGTGCCTGGGGACCTAAAGGAGGCAATCAGCCCCAGCATTTT
clone_size: .
d_call: .
j_call: TRBJ1-5
v_call: TRBV30

cdr3_aa: CAWSATGSEPQHF
cdr3_nt: TGTGCCTGGAGTGCCACAGGGAGTGAGCCCCAGCATTTT
clone_size: .
d_call: .
j_call: TRBJ1-5
v_call: TRBV30

cdr3_aa: CASSQDFRGNQPQHF
cdr3_nt: TGTGCCAGCAGCCAAGATTTCCGAGGCAATCAGCCCCAGCATTTT
clone_size: .
d_call: .
j_call: TRBJ1-5
v_call: TRBV3-1/TRBV3-2

cdr3_aa: CASSPEGNYGYTF
cdr3_nt: TGTGCCAGCAGCCCGGAGGGGAACTATGGCTACACCTTC
clone_size: .
d_call: .
j_call: TRBJ1-2
v_call: TRBV11-2

cdr3_aa: CASSQSGYEAFF
cdr3_nt: TGTGCCAGCAGCCAATCGGGGTATGAAGCTTTCTTT
clone_size: .
d_call: .
j_call: TRBJ1-1
v_call: TRBV7-9

cdr3_aa: CASSRTQGTYEQYF
cdr3_nt: TGTGCCAGCTCTCGGACCCAGGGGACCTACGAGCAGTACTTC
clone_size: few
d_call: .
j_call: TRBJ2-7
v_call: TRBV18

cdr3_aa: CASSQEDRIEAFF
cdr3_nt: TGCGCCAGCAGCCAAGAGGACAGAATTGAAGCTTTCTTT
clone_size: .
d_call: .
j_call: TRBJ1-1
v_call: TRBV4-1